The present entry profiles one T cell receptor beta chain with its context. The antigen is not known. As every portion of the isolated RNA was reverse transcribed, the sequencing read expressed TCRB transcripts. Using immunoSEQ multiplex PCR, the repertoire was profiled, and TCRdb retains in-frame clones only, with some absent. Of 150,000 to 200,000 clones in the sample, around 7.9% were seen once. This entry belongs to a study of beta chain features in type 1 diabetes. Study results and limitations: All four CD4+ subsets of Type 1 diabetes patients contained TCRB CDR3s that were moderately but significantly shorter. HLA effects on TCRB rearrangement stayed unresolved here.

This TCR was recovered from a man aged 18 to 30 with type 1 diabetes. Sequencing used central memory CD4+ T cells from blood.

CDR3 sequence (DNA): TGTGCCGTCAGGGTCGCAGGGGATGGCTACACCTTC. As protein: CAVRVAGDGYTF. The V and J genes are TRBV6-6 and TRBJ1-2; D is possibly TRBD1 (6 bases). Germline CDR1 MNHNY, CDR2 SVGAGI (reference sequence). CDR3 length: 12 residues. V lost 11 bases and J 6 bases, leaving 16 bases between the germline ends.